This T cell receptor beta chain appears in the sequencing data of a study of blood T cell repertoires in COVID-19. On the study more broadly: T cells, B-cell-depleted T cells, or PBMCs provided the cDNA or gDNA that served as material.

Using immunoSEQ multiplex PCR, the repertoire was profiled, and TCRdb retains in-frame clones only, with some absent. This sample has about 82,000 clones; more than 70% occur once, and the top ten carry over 15%. About this clone: An end of the junction differs from the germline gene, which may be a read error.

The CDR3 length is 16 residues. Per the germline V gene, CDR1 is SSHAT and CDR2 is FNYEAQ (reference sequence). The sequenced sample was peripheral blood. The clonotype originates from a woman aged 55-69 years with acute or convalescent COVID-19. This rearrangement joins TRBV7-7 to TRBJ1-2, with TRBD1 identical over 7 bases. In nucleotides, the CDR3 is TGTGCTAGCAGCTGCCTCCGGGACAGCCTTGTATATGGCTACACCTTC. Its protein product is CASSCLRDSLVYGYTF.